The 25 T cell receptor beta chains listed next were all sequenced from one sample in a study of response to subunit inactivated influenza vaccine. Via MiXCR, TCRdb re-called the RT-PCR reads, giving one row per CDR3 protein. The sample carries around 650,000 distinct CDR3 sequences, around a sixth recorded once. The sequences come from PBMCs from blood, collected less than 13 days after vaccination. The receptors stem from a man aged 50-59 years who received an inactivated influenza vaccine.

The chain's CDR3 is CASSFQGRYYEQYF. Written as DNA, the CDR3 is TGTGCCAGCAGTTTTCAGGGGAGGTATTACGAGCAGTACTTC. The chain employs TRBV12-3 or TRBV12-4 and TRBJ2-7; D may correspond to TRBD1 or TRBD2 (6 bases each). V was clipped by 3 bases and J by 4 bases, with 13 bases between them. This CDR3 has 14 amino acids.

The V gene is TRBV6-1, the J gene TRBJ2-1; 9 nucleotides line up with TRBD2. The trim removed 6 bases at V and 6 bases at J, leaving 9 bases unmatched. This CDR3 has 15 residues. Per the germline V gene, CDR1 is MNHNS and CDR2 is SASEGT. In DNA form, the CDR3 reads TGTGCCAGCAGCGCTGGGACTAGCAGGGCCAATGAGCAGTTCTTC. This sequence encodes CASSAGTSRANEQFF.

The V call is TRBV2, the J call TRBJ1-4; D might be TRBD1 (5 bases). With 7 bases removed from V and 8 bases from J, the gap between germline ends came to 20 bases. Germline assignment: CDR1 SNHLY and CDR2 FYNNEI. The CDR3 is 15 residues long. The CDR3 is CASIFPRGGIEKLFF. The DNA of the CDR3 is TGTGCCAGCATTTTCCCCCGGGGGGGGATCGAAAAACTGTTTTTT.

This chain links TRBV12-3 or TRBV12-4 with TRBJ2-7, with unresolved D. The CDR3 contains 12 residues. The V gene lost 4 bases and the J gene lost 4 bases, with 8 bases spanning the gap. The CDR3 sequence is CASSSVLYEQYF. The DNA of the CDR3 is TGTGCCAGCAGTTCCGTTTTATACGAGCAGTACTTC.

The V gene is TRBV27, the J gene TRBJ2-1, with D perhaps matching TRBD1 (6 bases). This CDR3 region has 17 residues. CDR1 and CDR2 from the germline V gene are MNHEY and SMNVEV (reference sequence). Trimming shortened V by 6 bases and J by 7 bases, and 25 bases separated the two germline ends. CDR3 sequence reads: CASSPQRGSVFRNEQFF. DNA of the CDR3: TGTGCCAGCAGCCCCCAAAGGGGGAGCGTTTTCCGAAATGAGCAGTTCTTC.

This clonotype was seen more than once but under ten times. For the CDR3, the DNA is TGTGCCAACCACAGAATCCACTATGGCTACACCTTC. Translating gives CANHRIHYGYTF. The chain recombines TRBV21-1 with TRBJ1-2. TRBV21-1 is tagged as a pseudogene. The CDR3 runs to 12 residues.

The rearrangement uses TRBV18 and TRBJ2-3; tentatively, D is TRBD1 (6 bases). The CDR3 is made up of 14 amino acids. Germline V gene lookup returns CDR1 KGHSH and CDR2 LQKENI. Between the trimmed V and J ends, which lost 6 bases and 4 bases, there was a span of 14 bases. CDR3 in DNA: TGTGCCAGCTCCCACGGACAGCCCCCAGATACGCAGTATTTT. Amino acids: CASSHGQPPDTQYF.

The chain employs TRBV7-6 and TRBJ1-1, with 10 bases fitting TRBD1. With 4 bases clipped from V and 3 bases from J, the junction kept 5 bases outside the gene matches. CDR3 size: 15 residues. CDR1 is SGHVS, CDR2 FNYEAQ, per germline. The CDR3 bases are TGTGCCAGCAGCTCAGGACAGGGGGGGTACACTGAAGCTTTCTTT. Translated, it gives CASSSGQGGYTEAFF.

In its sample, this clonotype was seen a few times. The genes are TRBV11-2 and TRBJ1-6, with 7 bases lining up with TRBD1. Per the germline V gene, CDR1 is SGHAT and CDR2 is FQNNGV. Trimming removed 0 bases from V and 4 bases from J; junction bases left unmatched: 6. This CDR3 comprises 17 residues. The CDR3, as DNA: TGTGCCAGCAGCTTAGACCCCGGGACAGTTTATAATTCACCCCTCCACTTT. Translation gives CASSLDPGTVYNSPLHF. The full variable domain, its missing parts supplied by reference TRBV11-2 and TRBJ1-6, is EAGVAQSPRYKIIEKRQSVAFWCNPISGHATLYWYQQILGQGPKLLIQFQNNGVVDDSQLPKDRFSAERLKGVDSTLKIQPAKLEDSAVYLCASSLDPGTVYNSPLHFGNGTRLTVT.

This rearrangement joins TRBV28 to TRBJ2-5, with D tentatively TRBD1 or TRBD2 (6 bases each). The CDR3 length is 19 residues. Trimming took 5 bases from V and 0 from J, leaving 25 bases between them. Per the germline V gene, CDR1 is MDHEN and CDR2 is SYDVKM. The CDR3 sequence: CASSQTGHGGLADQETQYF. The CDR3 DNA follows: TGTGCCAGCAGTCAAACAGGGCACGGGGGCCTGGCTGACCAAGAGACCCAGTACTTC.

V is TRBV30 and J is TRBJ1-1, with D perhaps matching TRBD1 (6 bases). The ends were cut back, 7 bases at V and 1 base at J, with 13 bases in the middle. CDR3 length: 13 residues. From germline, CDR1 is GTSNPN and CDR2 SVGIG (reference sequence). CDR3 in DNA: TGTGCCTCCTCCGGACAGACGAACACTGAAGCTTTCTTT. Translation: CASSGQTNTEAFF. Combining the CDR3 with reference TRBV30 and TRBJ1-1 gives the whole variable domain SQTIHQWPATLVQPVGSPLSLECTVEGTSNPNLYWYRQAAGRGLQLLFYSVGIGQISSEVPQNLSASRPQDRQFILSSKKLLLSDSGFYLCASSGQTNTEAFFGQGTRLTVV.

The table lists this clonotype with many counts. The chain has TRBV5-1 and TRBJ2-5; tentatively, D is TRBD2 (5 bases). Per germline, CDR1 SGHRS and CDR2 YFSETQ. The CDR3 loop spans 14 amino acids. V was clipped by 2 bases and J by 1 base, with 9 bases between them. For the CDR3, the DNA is TGCGCCAGCAGCTTTAGCGTACCCCAAGAGACCCAGTACTTC. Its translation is CASSFSVPQETQYF.

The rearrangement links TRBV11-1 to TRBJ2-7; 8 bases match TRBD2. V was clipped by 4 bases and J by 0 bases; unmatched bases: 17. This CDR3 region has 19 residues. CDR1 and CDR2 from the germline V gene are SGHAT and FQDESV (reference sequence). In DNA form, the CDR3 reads TGTGCCAGCAGCTCCGCTTGCAGAAGCGCCAGCGGGAGCTCCTACGAGCAGTACTTC. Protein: CASSSACRSASGSSYEQYF.

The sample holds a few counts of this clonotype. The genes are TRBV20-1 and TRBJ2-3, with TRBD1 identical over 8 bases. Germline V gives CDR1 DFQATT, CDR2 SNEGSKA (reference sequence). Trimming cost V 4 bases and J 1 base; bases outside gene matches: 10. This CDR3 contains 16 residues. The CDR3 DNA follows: TGCAGTGCTACTGACTGGACAGGGACCGGCACAGATACGCAGTATTTT. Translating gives CSATDWTGTGTDTQYF.

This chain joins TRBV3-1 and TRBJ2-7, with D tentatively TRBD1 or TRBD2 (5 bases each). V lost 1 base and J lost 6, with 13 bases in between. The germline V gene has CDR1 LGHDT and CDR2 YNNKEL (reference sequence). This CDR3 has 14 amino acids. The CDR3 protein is CASSQVSGPFEQYF. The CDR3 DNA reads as TGTGCCAGCAGCCAAGTTTCGGGACCATTCGAGCAGTACTTC.

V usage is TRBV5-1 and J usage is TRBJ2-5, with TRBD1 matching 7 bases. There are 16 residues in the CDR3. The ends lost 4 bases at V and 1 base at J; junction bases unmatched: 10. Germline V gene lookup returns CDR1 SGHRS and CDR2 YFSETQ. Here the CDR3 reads CASSDPRQGLQETQYF. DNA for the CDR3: TGCGCCAGCAGCGACCCTCGACAGGGCCTCCAAGAGACCCAGTACTTC.

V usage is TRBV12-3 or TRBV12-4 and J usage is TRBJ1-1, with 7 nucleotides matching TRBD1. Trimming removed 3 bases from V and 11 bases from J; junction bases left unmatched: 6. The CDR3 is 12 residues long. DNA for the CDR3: TGTGCCAGCAGTTTTGGAGGGGGCTCGGCTTTCTTT. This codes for CASSFGGGSAFF.

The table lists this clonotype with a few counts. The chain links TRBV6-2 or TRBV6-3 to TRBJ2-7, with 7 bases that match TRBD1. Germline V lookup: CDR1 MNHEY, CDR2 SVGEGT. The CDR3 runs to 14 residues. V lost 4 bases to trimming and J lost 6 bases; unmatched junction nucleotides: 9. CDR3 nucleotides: TGTGCCAGCAGTTTCGCAGACAGGGCGACCGAGCAGTACTTC. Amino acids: CASSFADRATEQYF.

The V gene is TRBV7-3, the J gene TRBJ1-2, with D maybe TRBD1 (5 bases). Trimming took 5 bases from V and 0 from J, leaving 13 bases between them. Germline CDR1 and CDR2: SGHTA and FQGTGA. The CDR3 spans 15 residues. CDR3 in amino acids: CASSPSGLTNYGYTF. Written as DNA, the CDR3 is TGTGCCAGCAGCCCCTCAGGGTTAACTAACTATGGCTACACCTTC.

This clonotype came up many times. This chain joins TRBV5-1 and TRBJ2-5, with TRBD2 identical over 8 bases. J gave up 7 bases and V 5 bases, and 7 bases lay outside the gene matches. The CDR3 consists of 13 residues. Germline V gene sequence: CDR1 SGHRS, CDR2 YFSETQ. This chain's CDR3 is CASRLSGEGTQYF. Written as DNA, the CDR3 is TGCGCCAGCAGACTTAGCGGGGAAGGGACCCAGTACTTC.

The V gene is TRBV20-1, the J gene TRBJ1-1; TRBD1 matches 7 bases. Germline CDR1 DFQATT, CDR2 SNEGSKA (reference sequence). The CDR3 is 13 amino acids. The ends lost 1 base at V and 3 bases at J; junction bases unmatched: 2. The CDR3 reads CSARGRGDTEAFF. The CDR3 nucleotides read TGCAGTGCTAGAGGCAGGGGGGACACTGAAGCTTTCTTT.

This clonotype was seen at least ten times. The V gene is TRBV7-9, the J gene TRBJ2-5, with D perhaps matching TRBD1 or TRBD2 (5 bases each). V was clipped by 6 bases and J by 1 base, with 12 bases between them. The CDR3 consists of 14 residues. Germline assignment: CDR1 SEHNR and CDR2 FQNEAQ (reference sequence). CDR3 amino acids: CASSTSGAQETQYF. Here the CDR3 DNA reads TGTGCCAGCAGTACGTCCGGGGCCCAAGAGACCCAGTACTTC.

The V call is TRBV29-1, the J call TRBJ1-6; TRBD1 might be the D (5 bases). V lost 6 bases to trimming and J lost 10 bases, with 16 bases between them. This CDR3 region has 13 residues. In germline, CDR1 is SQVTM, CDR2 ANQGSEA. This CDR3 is CSVTDGGSSPLHF. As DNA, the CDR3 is TGCAGCGTCACGGACGGGGGAAGCTCACCCCTCCACTTT.

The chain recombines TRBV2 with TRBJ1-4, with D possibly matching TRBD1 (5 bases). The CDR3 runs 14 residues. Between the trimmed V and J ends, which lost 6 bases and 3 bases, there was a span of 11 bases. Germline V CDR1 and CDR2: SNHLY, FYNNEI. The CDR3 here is CASRALGPNEKLFF. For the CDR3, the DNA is TGTGCCAGCAGGGCATTGGGGCCTAATGAAAAACTGTTTTTT. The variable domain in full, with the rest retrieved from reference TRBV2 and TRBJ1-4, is EPEVTQTPSHQVTQMGQEVILRCVPISNHLYFYWYRQILGQKVEFLVSFYNNEISEKSEIFDDQFSVERPDGSNFTLKIRSTKLEDSAMYFCASRALGPNEKLFFGSGTQLSVL.

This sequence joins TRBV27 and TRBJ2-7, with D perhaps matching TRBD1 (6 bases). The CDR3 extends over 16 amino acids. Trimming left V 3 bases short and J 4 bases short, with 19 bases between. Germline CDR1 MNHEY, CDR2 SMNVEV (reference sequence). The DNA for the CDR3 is TGTGCCAGCAGTTTTCCCCCGCGACAGGAGGCGTACGAGCAGTACTTC. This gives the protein CASSFPPRQEAYEQYF.